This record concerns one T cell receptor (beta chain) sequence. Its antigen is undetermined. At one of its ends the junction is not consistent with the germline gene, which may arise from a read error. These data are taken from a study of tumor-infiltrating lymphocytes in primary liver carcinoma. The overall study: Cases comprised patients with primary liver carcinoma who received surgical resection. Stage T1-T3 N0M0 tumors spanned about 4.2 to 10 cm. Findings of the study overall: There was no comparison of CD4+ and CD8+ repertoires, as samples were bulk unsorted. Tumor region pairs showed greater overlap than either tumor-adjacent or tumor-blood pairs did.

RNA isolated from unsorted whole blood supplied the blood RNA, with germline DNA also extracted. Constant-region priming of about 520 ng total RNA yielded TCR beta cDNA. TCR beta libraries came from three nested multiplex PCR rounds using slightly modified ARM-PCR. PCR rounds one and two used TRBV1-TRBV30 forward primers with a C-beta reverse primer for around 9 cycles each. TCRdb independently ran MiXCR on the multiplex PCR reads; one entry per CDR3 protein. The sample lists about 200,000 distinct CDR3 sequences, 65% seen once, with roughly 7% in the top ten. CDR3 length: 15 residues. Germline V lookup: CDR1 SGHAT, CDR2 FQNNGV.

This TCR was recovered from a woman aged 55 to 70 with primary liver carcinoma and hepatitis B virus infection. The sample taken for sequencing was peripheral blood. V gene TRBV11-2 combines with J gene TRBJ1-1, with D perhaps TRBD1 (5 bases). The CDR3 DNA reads TGTGTCAGCAGCCGAATCAGGGACGGGAACTCTGAAGCTTTCTTT. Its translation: CVSSRIRDGNSEAFF.